These T cell receptor beta chains were read from a single sample in a study of blood T cell repertoires in COVID-19. Using immunoSEQ multiplex PCR, the repertoire was profiled, and TCRdb retains in-frame clones only, with some absent. The top ten clones hold more than 8% of a sample with fewer than 90,000 clones, 86% of them seen once. Sequencing was performed on peripheral blood. The source is a man aged 25-40 years with acute or convalescent COVID-19. The CDR3 runs from the conserved cysteine through the conserved F or W. A D gene is named only where the DNA matches it firmly. Only some rows state a clone size, as once, few, many or a class for expanded clones.

V gene	D gene	clone size	J gene	CDR3 protein	CDR3 DNA
TRBV6-5	-	-	TRBJ2-2	CASSTRGTGELFF	TGTGCCAGCAGTACCAGAGGAACCGGGGAGCTGTTTTTT
TRBV7-8	-	-	TRBJ2-1	CASSLLEASYNEQFF	TGTGCCAGCAGCTTATTGGAGGCCTCCTACAATGAGCAGTTCTTC
TRBV9	TRBD1	-	TRBJ1-4	CASSPQGGGNEKLFF	TGTGCCAGCAGCCCCCAGGGGGGTGGTAATGAAAAACTGTTTTTT
TRBV10-1	-	-	TRBJ2-2	CASSESRDLLAGELFF	TGCGCCAGCAGTGAGAGCCGGGACTTATTGGCCGGGGAGCTGTTTTTT
TRBV6-5	-	-	TRBJ1-2	CASSPKGIRGYTF	TGTGCCAGCAGTCCCAAGGGGATTCGGGGCTACACCTTC
TRBV20-1	-	-	TRBJ1-4	CSAPNEKLFF	TGCAGTGCCCCGAATGAAAAACTGTTTTTT
TRBV5-1	-	-	TRBJ2-7	CASHGDLFYEQYF	TGCGCCAGCCATGGGGACTTATTCTACGAGCAGTACTTC
TRBV11-2	-	-	TRBJ1-2	CASSLSPDTGFYGYTF	TGTGCCAGCAGCTTGTCCCCAGACACAGGCTTTTATGGCTACACCTTC
TRBV5-5	TRBD1	-	TRBJ1-4	CASSPLRDRGFEKLFF	TGTGCCAGCAGCCCCCTCCGCGACAGGGGTTTTGAAAAACTGTTTTTT
TRBV6-4	-	-	TRBJ2-3	CASSEAQDTDTQYF	TGTGCCAGCAGTGAAGCACAGGACACAGATACGCAGTATTTT
TRBV28	-	-	TRBJ2-3	CASRIGGSRDTQYF	TGTGCCAGCAGAATCGGGGGTTCTCGTGATACGCAGTATTTT
TRBV27	TRBD2	-	TRBJ2-2	CASSSSGIPTGELFF	TGTGCCAGCAGTTCCAGCGGGATCCCCACCGGGGAGCTGTTTTTT
TRBV19	TRBD1	-	TRBJ2-2	CASITDRVAGELFF	TGTGCCAGTATTACGGACAGGGTGGCCGGGGAGCTGTTTTTT
TRBV29-1	TRBD1	-	TRBJ1-1	CSGGQVEAFF	TGCAGCGGGGGACAGGTTGAAGCTTTCTTT
TRBV28	TRBD1	-	TRBJ2-3	CASTVGGQGTDTQYF	TGTGCCAGCACTGTAGGTGGACAGGGTACAGATACGCAGTATTTT
TRBV29-1	-	-	TRBJ2-5	CSVDLQGQTQYF	TGCAGCGTTGACCTACAGGGACAGACCCAGTACTTC
TRBV5-5	-	-	TRBJ2-4	CATSSGSGMDIQYF	TGTGCCACCTCCAGCGGGTCAGGAATGGACATTCAGTACTTC
TRBV7-2	-	-	TRBJ2-7	CASSLYYEQYF	TGTGCCAGCAGCTTATACTACGAGCAGTACTTC
TRBV5-1	TRBD1	-	TRBJ1-2	CASSSGTGAYGYTF	TGCGCCAGCAGCTCAGGGACAGGGGCATATGGCTACACCTTC
TRBV11-3	-	-	TRBJ2-7	CASSLVAHAFGDQYEQYF	TGTGCCAGCAGCTTAGTAGCCCACGCGTTCGGGGATCAATACGAGCAGTACTTC
TRBV7-3	TRBD2	-	TRBJ2-5	CASSSGLAGDQETQYF	TGTGCCAGCAGCTCGGGACTAGCGGGAGACCAAGAGACCCAGTACTTC
TRBV7-3	-	-	TRBJ2-3	CASSPTPYSGWGPDTQYF	TGTGCCAGCAGCCCAACCCCCTACAGCGGGTGGGGCCCAGATACGCAGTATTTT
TRBV7-8	TRBD2	-	TRBJ2-5	CASSLRGLAGGRETQYF	TGTGCCAGCAGCTTGAGGGGACTAGCGGGAGGTCGAGAGACCCAGTACTTC
TRBV9	TRBD1	-	TRBJ1-2	CASSVDSADRGYGYTF	TGTGCCAGCAGCGTAGATAGTGCGGACAGGGGGTATGGCTACACCTTC
TRBV15	TRBD1	-	TRBJ2-2	CATSRVTQGARELFF	TGTGCCACCAGCAGAGTCACACAGGGGGCGCGGGAGCTGTTTTTT
TRBV6-5	TRBD2	-	TRBJ2-1	CASKTSGYNEQFF	TGTGCCAGCAAGACTAGCGGTTACAATGAGCAGTTCTTC
TRBV5-1	TRBD2	-	TRBJ2-1	CATKGLAGSYNEQFF	TGCGCCACCAAAGGGTTAGCGGGATCCTACAATGAGCAGTTCTTC
TRBV7-9	TRBD1	-	TRBJ1-2	CASRNTGAGGYTF	TGTGCCAGCAGGAACACAGGGGCGGGTGGCTACACCTTC
TRBV5-4	TRBD1	-	TRBJ2-3	CASSLGAGQGADTQYF	TGTGCCAGCAGCTTGGGGGCGGGACAGGGAGCAGATACGCAGTATTTT
TRBV5-1	TRBD2	-	TRBJ2-5	CASRPSSGSQETQYF	TGCGCCAGCCGACCGTCTAGCGGGAGTCAAGAGACCCAGTACTTC
TRBV4-1	-	once	TRBJ2-5	CASSQVGAGRGGETQYF	TGCGCCAGCAGCCAAGTCGGGGCGGGGCGCGGAGGGGAGACCCAGTACTTC
TRBV18	TRBD2	once	TRBJ2-3	CASFSARTSGFSTDTQYF	TGTGCCAGCTTCTCGGCCCGGACTAGCGGCTTTAGCACAGATACGCAGTATTTT
TRBV6-1	TRBD1	-	TRBJ2-3	CASSESSGGADTQYF	TGTGCCAGCAGTGAAAGTTCAGGGGGCGCAGATACGCAGTATTTT
TRBV30	TRBD2	-	TRBJ2-1	CAWSQLAGIDEQFF	TGTGCCTGGAGTCAACTAGCGGGAATCGATGAGCAGTTCTTC
TRBV18	TRBD1	-	TRBJ1-5	CASSPLQGIQPQHF	TGTGCCAGCTCACCACTACAGGGGATACAGCCCCAGCATTTT
TRBV21-1	-	-	TRBJ2-2	CASTLRRGHTGELFF	TGTGCCAGCACCCTTAGGAGGGGGCACACCGGGGAGCTGTTTTTT
TRBV19	-	-	TRBJ2-7	CASSIGLASPTGEQYF	TGTGCCAGTAGTATTGGCCTAGCGTCCCCAACGGGAGAGCAGTACTTC
TRBV18	TRBD2	few	TRBJ2-6	CASTGTSGAGANVLTF	TGTGCCAGCACCGGGACTAGCGGTGCTGGCGCCAACGTCCTGACTTTC
TRBV3-1/TRBV3-2	TRBD2	-	TRBJ2-7	CASSQDLTSGASSYEQYF	TGTGCCAGCAGCCAAGATCTCACTAGCGGGGCGAGCTCCTACGAGCAGTACTTC
TRBV11-2	TRBD1	-	TRBJ2-2	CASNRGTGKSTGELFF	TGTGCCAGCAACCGAGGGACAGGGAAGAGCACCGGGGAGCTGTTTTTT
TRBV3-1/TRBV3-2	-	-	TRBJ1-5	CASSSSNSNQPQHF	TGTGCCAGCAGCTCCTCAAACTCTAATCAGCCCCAGCATTTT
TRBV9	-	-	TRBJ1-1	CASSVVQNTEAFF	TGTGCCAGCAGCGTAGTTCAAAACACTGAAGCTTTCTTT
TRBV18	-	-	TRBJ1-1	CASSPQMNTEAFF	TGTGCCAGCTCACCGCAGATGAACACTGAAGCTTTCTTT
TRBV18	-	-	TRBJ1-2	CASSQQGNYGYTF	TGTGCCAGCTCTCAGCAGGGGAACTATGGCTACACCTTC
TRBV7-2	TRBD1	-	TRBJ1-2	CASSHLGQGYGYTF	TGTGCCAGCAGCCACCTGGGACAGGGGTATGGCTACACCTTC
TRBV16	TRBD1	-	TRBJ2-7	CASSHPTGGRYEQYF	TGTGCCAGCAGCCACCCTACAGGGGGCCGGTACGAGCAGTACTTC
TRBV6-1	-	-	TRBJ2-1	CASSASGVISYNEQFF	TGTGCCAGCAGTGCGTCAGGGGTTATATCCTACAATGAGCAGTTCTTC
TRBV29-1	-	-	TRBJ2-7	CSVEAGTYEQYF	TGCAGCGTTGAGGCGGGGACCTACGAGCAGTACTTC
TRBV7-2	TRBD1	few	TRBJ1-2	CASSLFGQGANYGYTF	TGTGCCAGCAGCTTATTTGGACAGGGGGCGAACTATGGCTACACCTTC
TRBV15	TRBD1	-	TRBJ2-2	CATAGQGYTGELFF	TGTGCCACCGCGGGACAGGGGTACACCGGGGAGCTGTTTTTT
TRBV30	-	once	TRBJ1-2	CAWKPLRLNYGYTF	TGTGCCTGGAAACCCCTCAGGCTTAACTATGGCTACACCTTC
TRBV4-1	-	-	TRBJ2-3	CASSQPLTTGHADTQYF	TGCGCCAGCAGCCAACCACTAACGACAGGCCACGCAGATACGCAGTATTTT
TRBV6-6	TRBD1	-	TRBJ1-1	CASRPDRGNTEAFF	TGTGCCAGCAGGCCCGACAGGGGAAACACTGAAGCTTTCTTT
TRBV30	TRBD1	-	TRBJ2-7	CAWTQGQGPSTQYF	TGTGCCTGGACCCAAGGACAGGGCCCCTCTACCCAGTACTTC